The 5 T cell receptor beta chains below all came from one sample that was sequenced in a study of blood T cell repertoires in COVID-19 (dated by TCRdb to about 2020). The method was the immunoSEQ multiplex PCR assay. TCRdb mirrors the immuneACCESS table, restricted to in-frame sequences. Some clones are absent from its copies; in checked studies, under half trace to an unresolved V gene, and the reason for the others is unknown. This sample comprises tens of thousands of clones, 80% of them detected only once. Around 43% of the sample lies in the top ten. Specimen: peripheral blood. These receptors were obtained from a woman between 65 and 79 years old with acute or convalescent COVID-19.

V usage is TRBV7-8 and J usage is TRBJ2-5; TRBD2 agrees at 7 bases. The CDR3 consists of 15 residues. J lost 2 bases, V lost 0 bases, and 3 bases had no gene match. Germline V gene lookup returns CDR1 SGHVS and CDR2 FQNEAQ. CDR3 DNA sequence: TGTGCCAGCAGCTTAGCTAGCGGGCCACAAGAGACCCAGTACTTC. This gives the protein CASSLASGPQETQYF.

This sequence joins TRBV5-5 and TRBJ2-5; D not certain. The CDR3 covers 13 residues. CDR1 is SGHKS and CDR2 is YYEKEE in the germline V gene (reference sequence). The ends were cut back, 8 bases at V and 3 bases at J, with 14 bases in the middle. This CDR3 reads CASHLSRKETQYF. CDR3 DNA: TGTGCCAGTCATCTCTCCAGAAAAGAGACCCAGTACTTC.

The CDR3: CASSADLESKQFF. CDR3 nucleotide sequence: TGTGCCAGCAGCGCCGACCTGGAGTCTAAGCAGTTCTTC. The chain uses TRBV5-4 and TRBJ2-1; D unresolved. Per the germline V gene, CDR1 is SGHNT and CDR2 is YYREEE (reference sequence). The CDR3 has 13 residues. V lost 4 bases and J lost 11, with 16 bases in between. Complete variable domain (other parts from reference TRBV5-4 and TRBJ2-1): ETGVTQSPTHLIKTRGQQVTLRCSSQSGHNTVSWYQQALGQGPQFIFQYYREEENGRGNFPPRFSGLQFPNYSSELNVNALELDDSALYLCASSADLESKQFFGPGTRLTVL.

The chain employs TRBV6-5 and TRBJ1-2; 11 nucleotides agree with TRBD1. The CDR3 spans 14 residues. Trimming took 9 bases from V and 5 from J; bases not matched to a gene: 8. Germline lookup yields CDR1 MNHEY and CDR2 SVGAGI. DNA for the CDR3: TGTGCCAGTGATAGGACAGGGGGCGGTTATGGCTACACCTTC. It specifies CASDRTGGGYGYTF.

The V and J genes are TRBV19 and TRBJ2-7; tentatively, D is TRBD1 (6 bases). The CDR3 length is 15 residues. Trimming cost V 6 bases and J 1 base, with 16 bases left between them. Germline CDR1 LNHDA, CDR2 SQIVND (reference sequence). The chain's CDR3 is CASSPGAGHSYEQYF. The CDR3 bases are TGTGCCAGTAGCCCAGGGGCGGGTCATTCCTACGAGCAGTACTTC.